Below, 15 T cell receptor beta chains from the same sample are listed, as sequenced in a study of molecular identifiers for immune sequencing clone quantification. From the PCR reads, TCRdb called clonotypes with MiXCR, one entry per CDR3 protein. The table includes fewer than 350,000 distinct CDR3 sequences, over 20% detected once. The source material was naive CD8+ T cells from blood, with Jurkat cell RNA spiked in. The subset is: FACS-sorted CD8+CD4-CCR7+CD45RA+ naive T cells. The receptors shown here come from a human donor in good health. Some libraries in this study had Jurkat cell RNA spiked in.

This clonotype has just a few counts. This sequence joins TRBV12-3 or TRBV12-4 and TRBJ2-6; perhaps TRBD2 as D (6 bases). The CDR3 sequence is 18 residues long. The germline V and J ends were trimmed by 5 bases and 0 bases, with 17 bases remaining between them. CDR3 coding DNA: TGTGCCAGCAGTCTTAGCGGAGATAAGAGCTCTGGGGCCAACGTCCTGACTTTC. Amino acid sequence: CASSLSGDKSSGANVLTF.

The chain joins TRBV13 to TRBJ1-3, with unresolved D. This CDR3 spans 13 amino acids. V dropped 3 bases and J dropped 3 bases, with 6 bases sitting between them. Germline V gene sequence: CDR1 PRHDT, CDR2 FYEKMQ (reference sequence). The CDR3 here is CASSFFGGNTIYF. The CDR3 DNA reads as TGTGCCAGCAGCTTTTTCGGTGGAAACACCATATATTTT. The variable domain in full, with the rest retrieved from reference TRBV13 and TRBJ1-3, is AAGVIQSPRHLIKEKRETATLKCYPIPRHDTVYWYQQGPGQDPQFLISFYEKMQSDKGSIPDRFSAQQFSDYHSELNMSSLELGDSALYFCASSFFGGNTIYFGEGSWLTVV.

This clonotype has ten or more counts. The chain employs TRBV30 and TRBJ1-5, with no clear D. V lost 0 bases and J 6 bases, leaving 12 bases between the germline ends. This CDR3 region has 14 residues. Germline V gives CDR1 GTSNPN, CDR2 SVGIG (reference sequence). CDR3 nucleotides: TGTGCCTGGAGTGTACAAAGGGATCTTCAGCCCCAGCATTTT. It is translated as CAWSVQRDLQPQHF. Supplemented by reference TRBV30 and TRBJ1-5, the full variable domain reads SQTIHQWPATLVQPVGSPLSLECTVEGTSNPNLYWYRQAAGRGLQLLFYSVGIGQISSEVPQNLSASRPQDRQFILSSKKLLLSDSGFYLCAWSVQRDLQPQHFGDGTRLSIL.

CDR3 sequence reads: CASSSERGTGTPAQYF. CDR3 coding DNA: TGTGCCAGCAGCTCCGAACGCGGGACAGGGACTCCTGCCCAGTACTTC. The chain carries TRBV5-6 and TRBJ2-5; TRBD1 aligns across 9 bases. The junction had 15 bases not matched to a gene; V was cut back by 3 bases and J by 9 bases. The length of the CDR3 is 16 residues. In germline, CDR1 is SGHDT, CDR2 YYEEEE.

This clonotype occurred many times. J is TRBJ2-3 and V is TRBV7-9, with 10 bases that match TRBD2. The CDR3 covers 15 residues. Per germline, CDR1 SEHNR and CDR2 FQNEAQ (reference sequence). The V and J ends lost 5 bases and 7 bases, in that order; junction bases with no gene match: 9. CDR3 protein: CASSPTGLAKHTQYF. The CDR3 DNA reads as TGTGCCAGCAGCCCCACGGGACTAGCGAAACATACGCAGTATTTT.

This chain connects TRBV19 to TRBJ2-7; tentative D call: TRBD1 (5 bases). The germline CDR1 and CDR2 sequences are LNHDA and SQIVND (reference sequence). Trimming took off 1 base at V and 7 bases at J, with 17 bases between the two ends. The CDR3 length is 15 residues. In DNA form, the CDR3 reads TGTGCCAGTAGTATAGCATCCCGGGCTAGGGGAGAGCAGTACTTC. It translates to CASSIASRARGEQYF.

This clonotype was found many times. The chain links TRBV20-1 to TRBJ2-4, with D maybe TRBD1 (5 bases). Between the trimmed V and J ends, which lost 1 base and 1 base, there was a span of 14 bases. The V gene's germline CDR1 is DFQATT and CDR2 SNEGSKA (reference sequence). The CDR3 is 16 amino acids. The CDR3 loop reads CSARAGPGLAKNIQYF. CDR3 DNA: TGCAGTGCTAGAGCTGGACCAGGGTTGGCCAAAAACATTCAGTACTTC.

To note about this clonotype: This could be a read error, since a much larger clone is one nucleotide away. The chain is built from TRBV19 and TRBJ1-5; D might be TRBD1 (5 bases). The ends were cut back, 5 bases at V and 3 bases at J, with 14 bases in the middle. This CDR3 is built from 15 residues. Germline CDR1 and CDR2: LNHDA and SQIVND (reference sequence). For the CDR3, the DNA is TGTGCCAGTAGTCGCGGGGCGGCTGACAATCAGCCCCAGCATTTT. Amino acid sequence: CASSRGAADNQPQHF.

A note on this clonotype: A clone one base away is much larger, so this may be a read error. This chain connects TRBV4-3 to TRBJ1-4; TRBD1 agrees at 7 bases. The length of the CDR3 is 16 residues. From germline, CDR1 is LGHNA and CDR2 YSLEER. CDR3 DNA sequence: TGCGTCAGCAGCCAAGACTGGCAGGGGGCTAATGAAAAACTGTTTTTT. Encoded protein: CVSSQDWQGANEKLFF.

This clonotype was counted at least ten times. This chain uses TRBV29-1 with TRBJ2-5, with 10 bases identical to TRBD2. V was clipped by 3 bases and J by 4 bases; unmatched bases: 23. Germline V gene sequence: CDR1 SQVTM, CDR2 ANQGSEA. This CDR3 is 20 amino acids long. This CDR3 reads CSVETLYGLAGEGGRETQYF. For the CDR3, the DNA is TGCAGCGTTGAGACGCTATATGGGCTAGCGGGAGAAGGGGGACGAGAGACCCAGTACTTC.

This clonotype was seen many times. This chain joins TRBV28 and TRBJ2-5; tentatively, D is TRBD2 (7 bases). Germline V lookup: CDR1 MDHEN, CDR2 SYDVKM. V lost 6 bases to trimming and J lost 5 bases, with 19 bases between them. The CDR3 sequence is 15 residues long. CDR3 residues: CASRQAGQKAETQYF. DNA of the CDR3: TGTGCCAGCAGACAAGCGGGACAAAAGGCGGAGACCCAGTACTTC. The whole variable domain, filled in from reference TRBV28 and TRBJ2-5, reads DVKVTQSSRYLVKRTGEKVFLECVQDMDHENMFWYRQDPGLGLRLIYFSYDVKMKEKGDIPEGYSVSREKKERFSLILESASTNQTSMYLCASRQAGQKAETQYFGPGTRLLVL.

A word on this clonotype: A much larger clone sits a single nucleotide away, making a read error possible. This rearrangement joins TRBV27 to TRBJ1-5, with D unresolved. The J call may not be correct, given that the DNA end is closer to TRBJ2-3. CDR1 and CDR2 from the germline V gene are MNHEY and SMNVEV (reference sequence). The CDR3 loop spans 14 amino acids. Here the CDR3 DNA reads TGTGCCAGCAGTTTATCGGGATACAATCAGCCCCAGTATTTT. Amino acids: CASSLSGYNQPQYF.

Concerning this clonotype itself: Given a much more abundant clone one base away, this may be a read error. The chain is built from TRBV19 and TRBJ1-2; no definite D call. The germline gives CDR1 LNHDA, CDR2 SQIVND (reference sequence). The CDR3 spans 13 residues. CDR3 sequence reads: CDSKGQDGYGYTF. In nucleotides, the CDR3 is TGTGACAGTAAAGGGCAAGACGGCTATGGCTACACCTTC. Full variable domain (remainder filled in from reference TRBV19 and TRBJ1-2): DGGITQSPKYLFRKEGQNVTLSCEQNLNHDAMYWYRQDPGQGLRLIYYSQIVNDFQKGDIAEGYSVSREKKESFPLTVTSAQKNPTAFYLCDSKGQDGYGYTFGSGTRLTVV.

Ten or more counts support this clonotype. This rearrangement joins TRBV28 to TRBJ2-7, with D uncertain. The germline V gene encodes CDR1 MDHEN and CDR2 SYDVKM. V dropped 5 bases and J dropped 2 bases, with 13 bases sitting between them. The CDR3 contains 14 residues. In DNA form, the CDR3 reads TGTGCCAGCAGTGTTAGATCGCAGACCTACGAGCAGTACTTC. Translating it yields CASSVRSQTYEQYF.

Only a few counts were recorded for this clonotype. This sequence joins TRBV11-2 and TRBJ2-6; no clear D gene. The CDR3 length is 20 residues. Looked up from germline, CDR1 is SGHAT and CDR2 is FQNNGV. V was cut by 1 base and J by 0 bases, with 19 bases left in between. Written as DNA, the CDR3 is TGTGCCAGCAGCTTAGGAGTAGGGATGGCAGAGAGCTCTGGGGCCAACGTCCTGACTTTC. It translates to CASSLGVGMAESSGANVLTF. Complete variable domain (other parts from reference TRBV11-2 and TRBJ2-6): EAGVAQSPRYKIIEKRQSVAFWCNPISGHATLYWYQQILGQGPKLLIQFQNNGVVDDSQLPKDRFSAERLKGVDSTLKIQPAKLEDSAVYLCASSLGVGMAESSGANVLTFGAGSRLTVL.